The sequence of this T cell receptor (beta chain) was determined in a study of cytomegalovirus exposure and HLA in healthy donors listed by TCRdb under 2017. Background for the entire study: The 666 repertoires of the first cohort and the 95 to 150 validation repertoires were produced on the same platform, according to a later analysis. To predict cytomegalovirus infection status, the study brought together high-throughput TCR immunosequencing, statistical association of individual TCRs with disease status, and machine learning. The study aimed to test whether cataloging public T cell receptors could reveal signatures of past pathogen exposure. A separate validation cohort of over 95 different subjects was used in addition to the 666-subject first cohort.

What the authors observed across the whole study: The classifier was reported to diagnose cytomegalovirus status with high specificity and sensitivity in both the original and validation cohorts. A later analysis found that TCRs clustered in the first cohort also tended to co-occur in the roughly 120 validation repertoires, with approximately 95% of cluster scores above 0. A later analysis had no HLA typing for the validation cohort, so co-occurrence there was scored across all 130 or so repertoires. In vitro tests confirmed that a few of the cytomegalovirus-associated TCR beta chains recognize cytomegalovirus antigens. The authors suggested that the approach could potentially be generalized to other disease states and immunological phenotypes. While some public TCRs were present in many individuals, most TCR sequences turned up only very rarely across donors. The study gave a list of around 170 TCR beta chains associated with cytomegalovirus.

Separate from the roughly 660-subject first cohort, the validation cohort of some 130 subjects was the group to which the donors belonged. Remarks on this clone: Its antigen has not been determined. No much larger clone exists at a distance of one base, and base qualities are not known.

Receptor amplification or capture employed the immunoSEQ multiplex PCR assay. In the source study's methods: A statistical classification framework was built for diagnosing cytomegalovirus status from the catalog of TCR beta chain sequences. The immuneACCESS repertoire file appears here via TCRdb, limited to in-frame rearrangements. These files lack a portion of the clones; in checked studies, under half of the deficit traces to unresolved V genes, and the cause of the others is not known. The V and J calls and clone size were taken over from that table, and D and trimming were inferred from the DNA. Across this sample there are tens of thousands of clones, with 95% to 96% seen only once. The ten top clones hold approximately 0.91% of the sample. The CDR3 numbers 11 residues from cysteine through phenylalanine. The sequence is cut down to CDR3 DNA, 33 bases in frame from base 1. V is pared back by 8 bases and J by 1 base, with 2 bases lying between the germline termini. Per the germline V gene (reference sequence), MNHEY is the CDR1 and SMNVEV is the CDR2.

Sample: PBMCs. The rearrangement joined TRBV27 to TRBJ2-2, with no confidently assigned D gene. The sequence derives from a man between 18 and 35 years old in good health and CMV-seronegative. The CDR3 region reads CASRNTGELFF. The nucleotide sequence is given as TGTGCCAGCCGGAACACCGGGGAGCTGTTTTTT.